The clone carrying this T cell receptor (beta chain) was picked up a small number of times. Antigen: not known. Germline values: CDR1 SGHTA, CDR2 FQGTGA. The CDR3 runs to 14 residues. The V gene lost 0 bases and the J gene lost 6 bases, with 11 bases spanning the gap. This entry belongs to a study of cytomegalovirus exposure and HLA in healthy donors. Regarding the study as a whole: For most TCR beta V segments, an earlier analysis put the productive rate at about 87% or about 30% of the time. Later analysis identified a missense DCLRE1C variant that was linked to TCR beta V- and J-gene trimming.

In the PCR, 60 Vbeta and 13 Jbeta primers were used. Repertoires were generated with immunoSEQ multiplex PCR, while TCRdb's copy carries only in-frame clones and drops some. The table has 200,000 to 250,000 clones, under 80% seen once. Sequencing input: PBMCs. The TCR was taken from a girl aged 2-10 years in good health and CMV-seronegative. The rearrangement links TRBV7-3 to TRBJ1-2, with a possible D match to TRBD1 (6 bases). In nucleotides, the CDR3 is TGTGCCAGCAGCTTAACTGGCAGGGGAGATGGCTACACCTTC. This codes for CASSLTGRGDGYTF. The full variable domain, rest sourced from reference TRBV7-3 and TRBJ1-2, is GAGVSQTPSNKVTEKGKYVELRCDPISGHTALYWYRQSLGQGPEFLIYFQGTGAADDSGLPNDRFFAVRPEGSVSTLKIQRTERGDSAVYLCASSLTGRGDGYTFGSGTRLTVV.